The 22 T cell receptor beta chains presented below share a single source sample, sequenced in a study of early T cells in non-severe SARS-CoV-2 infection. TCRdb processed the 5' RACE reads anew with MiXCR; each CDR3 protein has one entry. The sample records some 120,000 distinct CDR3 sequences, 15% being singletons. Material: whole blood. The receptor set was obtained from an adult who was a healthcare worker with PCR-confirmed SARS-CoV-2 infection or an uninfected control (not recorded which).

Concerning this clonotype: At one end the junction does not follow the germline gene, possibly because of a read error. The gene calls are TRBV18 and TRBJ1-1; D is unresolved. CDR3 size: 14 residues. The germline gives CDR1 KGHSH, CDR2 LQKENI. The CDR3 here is CVSSVRNLNTEAFF. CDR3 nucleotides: TGTGTCAGCTCAGTTCGAAACCTGAACACTGAAGCTTTCTTT.

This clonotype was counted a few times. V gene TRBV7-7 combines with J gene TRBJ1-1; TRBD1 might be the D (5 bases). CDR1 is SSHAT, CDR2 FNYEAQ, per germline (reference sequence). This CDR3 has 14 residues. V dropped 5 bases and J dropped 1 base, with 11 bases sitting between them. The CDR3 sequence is CASSPIGQNTEAFF. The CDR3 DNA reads TGTGCCAGCAGCCCAATAGGACAGAACACTGAAGCTTTCTTT.

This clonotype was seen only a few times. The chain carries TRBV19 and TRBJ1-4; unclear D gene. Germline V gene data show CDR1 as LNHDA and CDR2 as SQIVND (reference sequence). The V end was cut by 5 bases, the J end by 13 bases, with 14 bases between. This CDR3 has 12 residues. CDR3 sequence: CASSWRTGGLFF. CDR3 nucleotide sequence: TGTGCCAGTAGTTGGAGAACCGGCGGACTGTTTTTT.

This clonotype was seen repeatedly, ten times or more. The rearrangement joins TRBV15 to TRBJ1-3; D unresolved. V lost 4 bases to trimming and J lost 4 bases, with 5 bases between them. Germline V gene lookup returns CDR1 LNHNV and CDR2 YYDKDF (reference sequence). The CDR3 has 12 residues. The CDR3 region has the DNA TGTGCCACCAGCATGAACGGAAACACCATATATTTT. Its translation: CATSMNGNTIYF.

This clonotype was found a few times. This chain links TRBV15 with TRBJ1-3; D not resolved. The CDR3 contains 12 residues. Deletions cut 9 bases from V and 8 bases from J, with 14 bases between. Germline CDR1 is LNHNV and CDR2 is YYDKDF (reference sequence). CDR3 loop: CATTRLGDTIYF. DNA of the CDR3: TGTGCCACTACTCGTCTCGGGGACACCATATATTTT.

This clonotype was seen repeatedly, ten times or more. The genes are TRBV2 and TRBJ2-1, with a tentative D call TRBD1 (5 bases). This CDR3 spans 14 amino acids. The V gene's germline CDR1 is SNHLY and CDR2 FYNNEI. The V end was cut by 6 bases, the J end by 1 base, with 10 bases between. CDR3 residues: CASSQDSSYNEQFF. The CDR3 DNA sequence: TGTGCCAGCAGCCAAGACAGTTCCTACAATGAGCAGTTCTTC.

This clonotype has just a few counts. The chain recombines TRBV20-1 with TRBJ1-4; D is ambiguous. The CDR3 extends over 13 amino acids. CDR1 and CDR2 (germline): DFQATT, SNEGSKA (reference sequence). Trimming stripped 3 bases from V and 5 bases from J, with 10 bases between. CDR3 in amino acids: CSASLGINEKLFF. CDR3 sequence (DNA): TGCAGTGCTAGTCTGGGGATCAATGAAAAACTGTTTTTT.

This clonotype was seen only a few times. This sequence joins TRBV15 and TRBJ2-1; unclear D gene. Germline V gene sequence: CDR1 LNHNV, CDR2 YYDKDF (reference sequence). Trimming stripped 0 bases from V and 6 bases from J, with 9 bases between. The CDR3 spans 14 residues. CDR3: CATSRDRNSNEQFF. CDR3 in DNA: TGTGCCACCAGCAGAGATCGGAACAGCAATGAGCAGTTCTTC.

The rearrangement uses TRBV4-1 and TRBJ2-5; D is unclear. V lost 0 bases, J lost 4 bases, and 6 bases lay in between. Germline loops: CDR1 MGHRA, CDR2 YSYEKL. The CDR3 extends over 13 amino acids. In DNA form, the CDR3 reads TGCGCCAGCAGCCAAGAGGATATAGAGACCCAGTACTTC. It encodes CASSQEDIETQYF.

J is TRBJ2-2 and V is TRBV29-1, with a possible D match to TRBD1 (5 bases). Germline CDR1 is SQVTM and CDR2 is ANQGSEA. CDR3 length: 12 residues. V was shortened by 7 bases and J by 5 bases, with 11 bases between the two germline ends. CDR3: CSGQTLTGELFF. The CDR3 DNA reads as TGCAGCGGACAGACCTTAACCGGGGAGCTGTTTTTT.

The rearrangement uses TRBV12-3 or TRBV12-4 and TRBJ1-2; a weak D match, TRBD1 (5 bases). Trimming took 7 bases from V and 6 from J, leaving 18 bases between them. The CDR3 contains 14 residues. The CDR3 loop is CASTGLLRDDGYTF. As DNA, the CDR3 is TGTGCCAGCACGGGACTTTTGAGAGACGATGGCTACACCTTC.

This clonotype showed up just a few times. CDR3 coding DNA: TGCGCCAGCAGCCAAGATCACATAGCGGGGGGACAAGAGACCCAGTACTTC. Translation: CASSQDHIAGGQETQYF. The chain recombines TRBV4-1 with TRBJ2-5; TRBD2 matches 10 bases. The CDR3 has 17 amino acids. Germline CDR1 MGHRA, CDR2 YSYEKL. Trimming at V came to 0 bases and at J to 2 bases, leaving 6 bases not matched to a gene.

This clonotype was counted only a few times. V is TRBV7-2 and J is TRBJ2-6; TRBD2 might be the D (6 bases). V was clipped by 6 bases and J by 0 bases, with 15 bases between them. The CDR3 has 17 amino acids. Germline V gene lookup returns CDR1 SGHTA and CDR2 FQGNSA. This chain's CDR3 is CASSSGTDYSGANVLTF. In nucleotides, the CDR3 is TGTGCCAGCAGTTCCGGGACGGACTACTCTGGGGCCAACGTCCTGACTTTC.

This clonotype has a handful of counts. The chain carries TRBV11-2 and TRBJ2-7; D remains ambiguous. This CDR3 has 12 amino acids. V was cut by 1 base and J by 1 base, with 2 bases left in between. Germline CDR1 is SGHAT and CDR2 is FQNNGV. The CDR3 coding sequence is TGTGCCAGCAGCTTAGTATCCTACGAGCAGTACTTC. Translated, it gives CASSLVSYEQYF.

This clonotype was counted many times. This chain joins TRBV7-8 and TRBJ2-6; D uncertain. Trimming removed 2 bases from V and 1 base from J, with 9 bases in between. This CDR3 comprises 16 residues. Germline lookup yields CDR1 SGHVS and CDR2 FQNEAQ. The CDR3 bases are TGTGCCAGCAGCTTAATTTTAGGGTCTGGGGCCAACGTCCTGACTTTC. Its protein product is CASSLILGSGANVLTF.

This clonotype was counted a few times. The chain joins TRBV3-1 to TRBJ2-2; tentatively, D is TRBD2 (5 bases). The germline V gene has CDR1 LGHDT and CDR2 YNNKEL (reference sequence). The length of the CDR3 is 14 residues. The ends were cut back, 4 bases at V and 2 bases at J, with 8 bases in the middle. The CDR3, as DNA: TGTGCCAGCAGCCCACGGGGAAACACCGGGGAGCTGTTTTTT. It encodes CASSPRGNTGELFF.

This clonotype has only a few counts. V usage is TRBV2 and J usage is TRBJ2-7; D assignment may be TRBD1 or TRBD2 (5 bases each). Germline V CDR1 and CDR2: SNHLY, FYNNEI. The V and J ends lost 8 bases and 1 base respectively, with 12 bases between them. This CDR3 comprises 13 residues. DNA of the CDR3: TGTGCCAGCCTGAGGGACGGTTCCTACGAGCAGTACTTC. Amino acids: CASLRDGSYEQYF.

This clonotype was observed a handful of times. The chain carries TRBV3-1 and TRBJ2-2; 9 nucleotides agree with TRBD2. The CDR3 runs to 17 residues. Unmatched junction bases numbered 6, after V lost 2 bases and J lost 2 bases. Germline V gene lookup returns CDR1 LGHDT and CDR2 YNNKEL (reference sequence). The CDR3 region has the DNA TGTGCCAGCAGCCAACCAACTAGCGGGCTCAACACCGGGGAGCTGTTTTTT. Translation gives CASSQPTSGLNTGELFF. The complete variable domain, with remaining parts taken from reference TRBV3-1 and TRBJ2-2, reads DTAVSQTPKYLVTQMGNDKSIKCEQNLGHDTMYWYKQDSKKFLKIMFSYNNKELIINETVPNRFSPKSPDKAHLNLHINSLELGDSAVYFCASSQPTSGLNTGELFFGEGSRLTVL.

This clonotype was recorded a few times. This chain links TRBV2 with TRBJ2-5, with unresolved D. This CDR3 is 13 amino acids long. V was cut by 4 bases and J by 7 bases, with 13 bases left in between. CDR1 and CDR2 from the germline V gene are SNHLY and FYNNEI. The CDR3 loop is CASSGTELVTQYF. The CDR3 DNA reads TGTGCCAGCAGTGGGACGGAACTGGTGACCCAGTACTTC. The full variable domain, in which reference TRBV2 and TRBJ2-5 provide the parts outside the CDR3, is EPEVTQTPSHQVTQMGQEVILRCVPISNHLYFYWYRQILGQKVEFLVSFYNNEISEKSEIFDDQFSVERPDGSNFTLKIRSTKLEDSAMYFCASSGTELVTQYFGPGTRLLVL.

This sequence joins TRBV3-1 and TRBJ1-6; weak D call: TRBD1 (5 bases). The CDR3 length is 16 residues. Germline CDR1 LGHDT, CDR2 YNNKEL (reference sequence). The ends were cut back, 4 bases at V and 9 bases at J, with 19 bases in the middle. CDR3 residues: CASSPRRGIQSSPLHF. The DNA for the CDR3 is TGTGCCAGCAGCCCTCGTCGGGGCATCCAATCTTCACCCCTCCACTTT.

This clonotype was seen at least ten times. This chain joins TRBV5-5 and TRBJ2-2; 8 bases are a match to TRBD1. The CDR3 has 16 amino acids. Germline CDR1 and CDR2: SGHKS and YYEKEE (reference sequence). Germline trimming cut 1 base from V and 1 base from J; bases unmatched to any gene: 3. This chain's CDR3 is CASSLRQGRNTGELFF. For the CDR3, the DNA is TGTGCCAGCAGCTTGAGACAGGGGAGGAACACCGGGGAGCTGTTTTTT.

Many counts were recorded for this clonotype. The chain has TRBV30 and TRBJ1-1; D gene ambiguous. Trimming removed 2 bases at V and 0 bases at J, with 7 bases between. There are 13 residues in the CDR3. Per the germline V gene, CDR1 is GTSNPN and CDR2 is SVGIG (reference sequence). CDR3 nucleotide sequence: TGTGCCTGGAGTAAGCTGCTGAACACTGAAGCTTTCTTT. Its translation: CAWSKLLNTEAFF.